A selection of T cell receptor beta chains follows, all from one sample in a study of cytotoxic CD8 clonotypes in ibrutinib-treated CLL. TCRdb keeps only in-frame clones here, not all; method: immunoSEQ multiplex PCR. The repertoire holds 160,000 or so clones, roughly 86% seen once, with roughly 1.9% in the top ten. The source was PBMCs, collected after 12 months of ibrutinib treatment. Receptors were obtained from a human donor with chronic lymphocytic leukemia. The CDR3 runs from the conserved cysteine through the conserved F or W. D genes are given only for firm matches. Clone size is given for some rows only: seen once, a few or many times, or a class if the clone is expanded.

CDR3nt	CDR3aa	v_gene	abundance	d_gene	j_gene
TGCGCCAGCAGCCAAGATGCCCTCTCCTACGAGCAGTACTTC	CASSQDALSYEQYF	TRBV4-1	-	-	TRBJ2-7
TGTGCCAGCAGCGTCGGGACAGGGGGCGCAACCGGGGAGCTGTTTTTT	CASSVGTGGATGELFF	TRBV9	-	TRBD1	TRBJ2-2
TGTGCCAGCAGTGCCTCGTACTTC	CASSASYF	TRBV6-1	-	-	TRBJ2-7
TGTGCCAGCAGCTTAGACGGATCGGGCTACACCTTC	CASSLDGSGYTF	TRBV7-9	-	-	TRBJ1-2
TGTGCCAGCAGCGTTCTCTCCTCGGGGAGGGGGCGCATGGTCTATGGCTACACCTTC	CASSVLSSGRGRMVYGYTF	TRBV5-6	once	TRBD1	TRBJ1-2
TGTGCCAGCAGCCAAGATGTAGGAGGCCCAACCTTC	CASSQDVGGPTF	TRBV7-2	-	-	TRBJ2-4
TGTGCCAGCAGCCCAGGCGGGGGGAGGTCCTACGAGCAGTACTTC	CASSPGGGRSYEQYF	TRBV7-2	-	TRBD2	TRBJ2-7
TGTGCCAGCTCACCGGCGATACAGGGGAGCTCCTACGAGCAGTACTTC	CASSPAIQGSSYEQYF	TRBV18	once	TRBD1	TRBJ2-7
TGTGCCAGCAGCACGGGACTAGCGGGAGGCAGAGATACGCAGTATTTT	CASSTGLAGGRDTQYF	TRBV9	-	TRBD2	TRBJ2-3
TGTGCCAGCTCTCCCGGGGTCGACATCGAGCAGTACTTC	CASSPGVDIEQYF	TRBV18	-	-	TRBJ2-7
TGTGCCAGCAGACGCTCCCCCCACGAGCAGTACTTC	CASRRSPHEQYF	TRBV28	-	-	TRBJ2-7
TGTGCCAGCAGGCCGGGTGAGGGTTTTAATGAAAAACTGTTTTTT	CASRPGEGFNEKLFF	TRBV7-2	-	-	TRBJ1-4
TGTGCCAGCAGCTTAATGGGACCAGGCCGAGAGACCCAGTACTTC	CASSLMGPGRETQYF	TRBV7-2	-	-	TRBJ2-5
TGTGCCAGCAGCACCTCAGGGAATCCTTACAATGAGCAGTTCTTC	CASSTSGNPYNEQFF	TRBV11-3	-	-	TRBJ2-1
TGTGCCAGCTCATCCCTATCGGTAAGCTCCTACGAGCAGTACTTC	CASSSLSVSSYEQYF	TRBV18	-	-	TRBJ2-7
TGTGCCAGCAGCCAACGGGACAGGGCCCCTAGCACAGATACGCAGTATTTT	CASSQRDRAPSTDTQYF	TRBV5-4	-	TRBD1	TRBJ2-3
TGTGCCAGCAGGCGTGGTAGGGAGCCGAACTATGGCTACACCTTC	CASRRGREPNYGYTF	TRBV6-5	-	-	TRBJ1-2
TGTGCCAGCAGTGGACAGGGCAACATGAACACTGAAGCTTTCTTT	CASSGQGNMNTEAFF	TRBV27	-	TRBD1	TRBJ1-1
TGTGCCAGTAAAGGGCAGGGGACTTCTAACACTGAAGCTTTCTTT	CASKGQGTSNTEAFF	TRBV19	-	-	TRBJ1-1
TGTGCCAGCAGTGGGGGACGGATACTTTCCTACGAGCAGTACTTC	CASSGGRILSYEQYF	TRBV6-1	-	-	TRBJ2-7
TGTGCCAGCAGCTTAGGCGGGGGAGGGGGCGAGCAGTACTTC	CASSLGGGGGEQYF	TRBV7-2	-	-	TRBJ2-7
TGTGCCAGCAGCTTAGCGGGTTTTGGAGTCTACAATGAGCAGTTCTTC	CASSLAGFGVYNEQFF	TRBV7-2	-	-	TRBJ2-1